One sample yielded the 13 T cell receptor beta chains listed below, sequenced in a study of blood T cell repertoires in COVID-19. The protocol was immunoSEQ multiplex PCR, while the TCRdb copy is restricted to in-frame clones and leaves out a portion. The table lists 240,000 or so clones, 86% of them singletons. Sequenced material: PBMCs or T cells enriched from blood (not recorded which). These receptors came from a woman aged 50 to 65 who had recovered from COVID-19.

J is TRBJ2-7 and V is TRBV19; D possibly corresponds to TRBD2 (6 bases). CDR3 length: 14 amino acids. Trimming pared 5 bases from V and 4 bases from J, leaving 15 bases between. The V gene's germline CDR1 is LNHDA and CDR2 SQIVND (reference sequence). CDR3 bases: TGTGCCAGTAGTCGTGGAGGGGCCCAGTACGAGCAGTACTTC. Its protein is CASSRGGAQYEQYF.

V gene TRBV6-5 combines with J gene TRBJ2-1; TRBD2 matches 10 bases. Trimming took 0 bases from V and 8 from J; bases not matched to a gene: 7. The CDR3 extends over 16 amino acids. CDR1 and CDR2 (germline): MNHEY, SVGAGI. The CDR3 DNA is TGTGCCAGCAGTTACTCCCAGAGCGGGAGGGCTGATGAGCAGTTCTTC. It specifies CASSYSQSGRADEQFF.

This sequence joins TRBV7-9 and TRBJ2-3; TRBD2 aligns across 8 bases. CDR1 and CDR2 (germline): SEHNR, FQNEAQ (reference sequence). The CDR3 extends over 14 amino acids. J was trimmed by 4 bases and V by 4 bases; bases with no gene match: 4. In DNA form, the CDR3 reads TGTGCCAGCAGCTCAACTAGCGGACCAGATACGCAGTATTTT. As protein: CASSSTSGPDTQYF.

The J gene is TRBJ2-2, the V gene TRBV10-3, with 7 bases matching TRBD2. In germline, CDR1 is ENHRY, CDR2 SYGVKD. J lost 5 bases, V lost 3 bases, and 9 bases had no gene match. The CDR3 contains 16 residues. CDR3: CAISDPIGRVTGELFF. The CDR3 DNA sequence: TGTGCCATCAGTGACCCTATTGGGAGGGTAACCGGGGAGCTGTTTTTT.

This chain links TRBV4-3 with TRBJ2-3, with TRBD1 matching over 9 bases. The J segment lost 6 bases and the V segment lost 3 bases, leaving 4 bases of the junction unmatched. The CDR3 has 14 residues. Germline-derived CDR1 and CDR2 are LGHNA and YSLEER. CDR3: CASSQVQGADTQYF. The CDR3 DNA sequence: TGCGCCAGCAGCCAGGTACAGGGGGCGGATACGCAGTATTTT.

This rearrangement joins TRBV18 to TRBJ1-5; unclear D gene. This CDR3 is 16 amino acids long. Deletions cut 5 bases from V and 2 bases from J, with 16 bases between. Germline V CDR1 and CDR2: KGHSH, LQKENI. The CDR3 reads CASSALREIGNQPQHF. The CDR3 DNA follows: TGTGCCAGCTCAGCCCTAAGAGAGATCGGCAATCAGCCCCAGCATTTT.

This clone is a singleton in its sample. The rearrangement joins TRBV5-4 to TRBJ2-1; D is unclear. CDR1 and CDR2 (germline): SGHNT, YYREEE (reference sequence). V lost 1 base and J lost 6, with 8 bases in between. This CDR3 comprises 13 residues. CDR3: CASSLSLSNEQFF. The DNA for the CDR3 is TGTGCCAGCAGCTTGAGTCTATCCAATGAGCAGTTCTTC.

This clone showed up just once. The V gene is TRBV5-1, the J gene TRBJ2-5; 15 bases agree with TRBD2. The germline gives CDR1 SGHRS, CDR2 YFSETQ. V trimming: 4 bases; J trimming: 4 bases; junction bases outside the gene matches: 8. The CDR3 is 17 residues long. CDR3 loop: CASSPGLAGGSGETQYF. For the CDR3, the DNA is TGCGCCAGCAGCCCGGGACTAGCGGGGGGATCCGGAGAGACCCAGTACTTC. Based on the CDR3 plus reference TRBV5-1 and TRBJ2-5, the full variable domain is KAGVTQTPRYLIKTRGQQVTLSCSPISGHRSVSWYQQTPGQGLQFLFEYFSETQRNKGNFPGRFSGRQFSNSRSEMNVSTLELGDSALYLCASSPGLAGGSGETQYFGPGTRLLVL.

CDR3 residues: CATSGRDRGYNEQFF. The CDR3 nucleotides read TGTGCCACCAGCGGACGAGACAGGGGTTACAATGAGCAGTTCTTC. The gene calls are TRBV15 and TRBJ2-1; 8 nucleotides agree with TRBD1. Germline CDR1 is LNHNV and CDR2 is YYDKDF (reference sequence). The CDR3 runs 15 residues. Losses at the gene ends were 5 bases for V and 4 bases for J; bases not matched to a gene: 7.

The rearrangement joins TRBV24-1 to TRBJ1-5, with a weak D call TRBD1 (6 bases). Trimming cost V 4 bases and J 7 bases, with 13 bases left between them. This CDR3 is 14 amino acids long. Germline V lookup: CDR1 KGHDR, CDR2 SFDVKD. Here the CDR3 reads CATSESGDNQPQHF. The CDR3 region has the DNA TGTGCCACCAGTGAATCAGGGGATAACCAGCCCCAGCATTTT.

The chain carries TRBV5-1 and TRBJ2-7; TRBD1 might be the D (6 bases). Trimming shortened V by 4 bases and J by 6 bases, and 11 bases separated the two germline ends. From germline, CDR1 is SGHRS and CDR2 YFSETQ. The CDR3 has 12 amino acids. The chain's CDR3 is CASSGTSLEQYF. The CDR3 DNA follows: TGCGCCAGCAGCGGGACATCCCTCGAGCAGTACTTC.

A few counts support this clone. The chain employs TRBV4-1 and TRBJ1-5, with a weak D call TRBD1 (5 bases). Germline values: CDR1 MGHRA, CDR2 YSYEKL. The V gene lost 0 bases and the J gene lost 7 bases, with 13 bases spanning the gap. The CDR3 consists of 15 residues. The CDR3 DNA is TGCGCCAGCAGCCAAGAGGGGCTACGTGAACAGCCCCAGCATTTT. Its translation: CASSQEGLREQPQHF.

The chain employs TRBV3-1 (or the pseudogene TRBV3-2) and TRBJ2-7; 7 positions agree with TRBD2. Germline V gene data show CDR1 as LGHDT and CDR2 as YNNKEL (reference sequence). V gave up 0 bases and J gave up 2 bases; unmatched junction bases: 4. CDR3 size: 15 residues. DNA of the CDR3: TGTGCCAGCAGCCAAGATGGCCGGGGGGCCTACGAGCAGTACTTC. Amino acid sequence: CASSQDGRGAYEQYF.